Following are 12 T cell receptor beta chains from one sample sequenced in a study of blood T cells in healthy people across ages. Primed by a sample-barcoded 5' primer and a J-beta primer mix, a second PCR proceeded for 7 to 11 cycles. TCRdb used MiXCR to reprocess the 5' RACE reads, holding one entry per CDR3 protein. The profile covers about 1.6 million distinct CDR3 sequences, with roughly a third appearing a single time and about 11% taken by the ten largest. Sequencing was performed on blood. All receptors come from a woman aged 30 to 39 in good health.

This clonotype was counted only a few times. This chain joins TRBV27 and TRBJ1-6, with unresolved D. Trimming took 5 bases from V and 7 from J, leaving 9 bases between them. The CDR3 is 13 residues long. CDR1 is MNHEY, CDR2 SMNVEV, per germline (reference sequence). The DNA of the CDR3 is TGTGCCAGCAGTGCCCGTCAGAATTCACCCCTCCACTTT. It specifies CASSARQNSPLHF.

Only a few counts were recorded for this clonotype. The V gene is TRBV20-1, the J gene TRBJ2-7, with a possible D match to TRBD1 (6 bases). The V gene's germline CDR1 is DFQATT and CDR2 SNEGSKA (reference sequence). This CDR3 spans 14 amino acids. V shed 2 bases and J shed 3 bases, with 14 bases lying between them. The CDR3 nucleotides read TGCAGTGCTAGAAAGGGACAAGGGAGCTACGAGCAGTACTTC. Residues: CSARKGQGSYEQYF.

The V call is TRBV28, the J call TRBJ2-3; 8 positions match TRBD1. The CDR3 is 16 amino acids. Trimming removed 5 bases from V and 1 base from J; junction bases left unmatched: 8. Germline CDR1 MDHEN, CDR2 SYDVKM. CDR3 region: CASSPDRGRGTDTQYF. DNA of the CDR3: TGTGCCAGCAGTCCCGACAGGGGTCGGGGCACAGATACGCAGTATTTT.

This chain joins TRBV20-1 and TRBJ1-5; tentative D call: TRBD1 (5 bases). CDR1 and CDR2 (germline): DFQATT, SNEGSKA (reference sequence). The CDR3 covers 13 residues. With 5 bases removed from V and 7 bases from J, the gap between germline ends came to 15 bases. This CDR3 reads CSALQGGRQPQHF. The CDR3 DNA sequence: TGCAGTGCTTTGCAGGGAGGTAGGCAGCCCCAGCATTTT.

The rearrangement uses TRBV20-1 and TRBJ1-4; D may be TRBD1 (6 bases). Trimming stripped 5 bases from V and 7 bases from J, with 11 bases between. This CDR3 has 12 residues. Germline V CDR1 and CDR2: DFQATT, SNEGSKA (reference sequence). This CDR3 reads CSAHTRGEKLFF. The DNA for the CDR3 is TGCAGTGCTCATACCAGGGGTGAAAAACTGTTTTTT.

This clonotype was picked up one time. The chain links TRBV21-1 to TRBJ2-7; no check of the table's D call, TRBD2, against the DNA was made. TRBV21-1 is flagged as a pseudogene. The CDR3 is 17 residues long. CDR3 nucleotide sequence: TGTGCCAGCATTCGATCAGATAGCGGGAACTCCTCCTACGAGCAGTACTTC. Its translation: CASIRSDSGNSSYEQYF.

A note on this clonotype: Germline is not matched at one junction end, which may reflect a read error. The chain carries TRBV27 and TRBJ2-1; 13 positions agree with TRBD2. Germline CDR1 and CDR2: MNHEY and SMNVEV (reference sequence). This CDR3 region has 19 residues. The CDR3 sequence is CAGSLRGLAGEVHCNEQFF. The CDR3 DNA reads TGTGCCGGCAGTTTGAGAGGACTAGCGGGAGAAGTTCATTGCAATGAGCAGTTCTTC.

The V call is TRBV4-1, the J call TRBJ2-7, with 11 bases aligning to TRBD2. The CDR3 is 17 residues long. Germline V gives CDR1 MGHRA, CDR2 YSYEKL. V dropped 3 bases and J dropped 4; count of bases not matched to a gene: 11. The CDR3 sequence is CASSHSTPGLAEYEQYF. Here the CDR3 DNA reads TGCGCCAGCAGCCACTCCACCCCGGGACTAGCGGAATACGAGCAGTACTTC.

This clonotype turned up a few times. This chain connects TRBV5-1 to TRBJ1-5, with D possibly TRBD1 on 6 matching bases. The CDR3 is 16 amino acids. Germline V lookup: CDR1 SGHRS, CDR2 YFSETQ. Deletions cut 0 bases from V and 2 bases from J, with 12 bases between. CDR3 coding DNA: TGCGCCAGCAGCTTGGTGTCACAGGGTGGCAATCAGCCCCAGCATTTT. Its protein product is CASSLVSQGGNQPQHF.

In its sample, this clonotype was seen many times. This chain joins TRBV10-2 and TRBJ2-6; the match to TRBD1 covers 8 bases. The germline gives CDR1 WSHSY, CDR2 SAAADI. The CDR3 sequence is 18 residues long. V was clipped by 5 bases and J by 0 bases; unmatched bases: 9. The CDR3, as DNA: TGCGCCAGCAGTTTTCAGGGGGCGCGGGTCTCTGGGGCCAACGTCCTGACTTTC. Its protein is CASSFQGARVSGANVLTF.

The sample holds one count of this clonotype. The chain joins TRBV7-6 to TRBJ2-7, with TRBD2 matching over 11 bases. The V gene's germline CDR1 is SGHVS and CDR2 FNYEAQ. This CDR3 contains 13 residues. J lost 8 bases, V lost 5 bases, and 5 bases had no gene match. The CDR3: CASSGLAGLQQYF. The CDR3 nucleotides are TGTGCCAGCAGCGGACTAGCGGGCCTCCAGCAGTACTTC.

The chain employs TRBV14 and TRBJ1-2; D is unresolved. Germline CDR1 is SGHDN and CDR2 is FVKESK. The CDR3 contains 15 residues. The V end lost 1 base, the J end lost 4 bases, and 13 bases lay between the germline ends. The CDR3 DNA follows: TGTGCCAGCAGCCAAGCGGACTTATTGGGCTATGGCTACACCTTC. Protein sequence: CASSQADLLGYGYTF.